Below, one T cell receptor beta chain is given with its context. Trimming took 1 base from V and 3 from J; bases not matched to a gene: 7. The CDR3 totals 16 residues. CDR1 and CDR2 from the germline V gene are SGHNT and YYREEE (reference sequence). A single record per CDR3 protein comes from TCRdb applying MiXCR to the 5' RACE reads. This table has about 560,000 distinct CDR3 sequences, 20% to 25% appearing once. This record comes from a study of T-cell memory formation after mild COVID-19. Input material: PBMCs or a T cell subset sorted from them (not recorded which). The TCR was taken from an adult woman who had mild COVID-19 (a few samples of this study predate the infection). Cell type and time point are not known. V and J are TRBV5-4 and TRBJ2-3; 8 bases agree with TRBD1. CDR3 in amino acids: CASSLINRGVTDTQYF. CDR3 nucleotide sequence: TGTGCCAGCAGCTTGATTAACAGGGGGGTGACAGATACGCAGTATTTT.